Described below is a single TCR beta chain sequence and its context. Its antigen is currently unknown. This entry comes from a study of T cells after yellow fever vaccination. The study's findings and limits: A weaker secondary response peaked on day 5, the primary on day 15. Overlap between CD4 and CD8 compartments was detected for a small share of clonotypes. Contamination by abundant bulk-population clonotypes could be present in FACS-sorted repertoires.

Template switching by 5'RACE produced TCR cDNA, adding a universal primer site and UMIs. TCRdb used MiXCR to reprocess the 5' RACE reads, holding one entry per CDR3 protein. The data show a few hundred thousand distinct CDR3 sequences, with around 6.8% seen just once and 15% to 20% held by the top ten. This CDR3 region has 18 residues. The ends lost 3 bases at V and 2 bases at J; junction bases unmatched: 14. Germline-derived CDR1 and CDR2 are SGHDT and YYEEEE. This clonotype was obtained from a young man who received the YFV17D yellow fever vaccine. The sequencing here drew on PBMCs, taken 35 to 50 days after the first yellow fever vaccination. This sequence joins TRBV5-6 and TRBJ2-3; 8 bases map to TRBD1. CDR3: CASSWGPGQAFHTDTQYF. As DNA, the CDR3 is TGTGCCAGCAGCTGGGGTCCGGGACAGGCCTTTCACACAGATACGCAGTATTTT.